These 19 T cell receptor beta chains came from one sample sequenced in a study of shared clonotypes between healthy human individuals. The protocol was immunoSEQ multiplex PCR, while the TCRdb copy is restricted to in-frame clones and leaves out a portion. Seen here are about 1.5 million clones, roughly 96% observed once, and the top ten hold 1.2%. The sample comprised naive CD4+ T cells sorted from blood. The subset: CD45RA+ positively selected. The source is a man aged 30-40 years in good health.

The chain employs TRBV7-8 and TRBJ1-2; D is possibly TRBD1 (5 bases). Germline CDR1 reads SGHVS; CDR2 reads FQNEAQ. The CDR3 extends over 15 amino acids. V gave up 3 bases and J gave up 3 bases, with 14 bases separating them. CDR3 nucleotide sequence: TGTGCCAGCAGCTTGATCAGAGGGGCTTACTATGGCTACACCTTC. Amino acid sequence: CASSLIRGAYYGYTF.

CDR3 DNA sequence: TGTGCCAGCAGTGGCCGGGACTCCCTAGTCTACAATGAGCAGTTCTTC. Protein sequence: CASSGRDSLVYNEQFF. This sequence joins TRBV2 and TRBJ2-1, with a weak D call TRBD2 (6 bases). CDR3 length: 16 residues. Germline V CDR1 and CDR2: SNHLY, FYNNEI. Trimming stripped 4 bases from V and 3 bases from J, with 16 bases between.

The genes are TRBV6-1 and TRBJ1-4; maybe TRBD1 (6 bases). The CDR3 spans 17 residues. Germline V gives CDR1 MNHNS, CDR2 SASEGT. V was shortened by 3 bases and J by 5 bases, with 19 bases between the two germline ends. The CDR3 spells CASSESRAGVPNEKLFF. DNA for the CDR3: TGTGCCAGCAGTGAGTCTAGGGCAGGGGTTCCGAATGAAAAACTGTTTTTT.

V usage is TRBV11-2 and J usage is TRBJ2-2, with unresolved D. Germline V CDR1 and CDR2: SGHAT, FQNNGV. CDR3 length: 15 residues. V lost 4 bases, J lost 0 bases, and 9 bases lay in between. The CDR3: CASSYTPANTGELFF. CDR3 nucleotide sequence: TGTGCCAGCAGCTATACCCCGGCGAACACCGGGGAGCTGTTTTTT.

This clone was detected a few times. At one boundary the junction diverges from the germline segment, which might be a read error. The J gene is TRBJ2-7, the V gene TRBV3-1 (or the pseudogene TRBV3-2); unclear D gene. This CDR3 has 8 amino acids. In germline, CDR1 is LGHDT, CDR2 YNNKEL (reference sequence). In DNA form, the CDR3 reads TGTGCCAGCAGCCAAAACTTCTTC. The encoded protein is CASSQNFF.

This clone was counted between two and nine times. The chain is built from TRBV4-1 and TRBJ2-7; the match to TRBD1 covers 10 bases. The CDR3 is made up of 15 amino acids. Germline CDR1 is MGHRA and CDR2 is YSYEKL. Trimming cost V 1 base and J 5 bases; bases outside gene matches: 5. The CDR3 nucleotides read TGCGCCAGCAGCCAAGTGGGGACAGGGGTTCACGAGCAGTACTTC. Protein sequence: CASSQVGTGVHEQYF.

The J gene is TRBJ2-7, the V gene TRBV19, with 7 bases lining up with TRBD2. The CDR3 loop spans 15 amino acids. The germline CDR1 and CDR2 sequences are LNHDA and SQIVND (reference sequence). J was trimmed by 3 bases and V by 10 bases; bases with no gene match: 15. CDR3 protein: CATARGLGNYYEQYF. In DNA form, the CDR3 reads TGTGCCACCGCCCGAGGACTAGGAAATTACTACGAGCAGTACTTC.

This rearrangement joins TRBV7-9 to TRBJ2-3; D perhaps matches TRBD2 (6 bases). Germline V lookup: CDR1 SEHNR, CDR2 FQNEAQ (reference sequence). The CDR3 contains 17 residues. Trimming left V 0 bases short and J 5 bases short, with 18 bases between. The CDR3 DNA reads TGTGCCAGCAGCTTAGCAGGGGCGCGGGGTTTCATAGATACGCAGTATTTT. This codes for CASSLAGARGFIDTQYF. The whole variable domain, remainder taken from reference TRBV7-9 and TRBJ2-3, is DTGVSQNPRHKITKRGQNVTFRCDPISEHNRLYWYRQTLGQGPEFLTYFQNEAQLEKSRLLSDRFSAERPKGSFSTLEIQRTEQGDSAMYLCASSLAGARGFIDTQYFGPGTRLTVL.

This clone showed up just once. The J gene is TRBJ2-7, the V gene TRBV2; no clear D gene. Deletions cut 8 bases from V and 0 bases from J, with 14 bases between. The CDR3 consists of 14 residues. The germline V gene encodes CDR1 SNHLY and CDR2 FYNNEI. As DNA, the CDR3 is TGTGCCAGCCGAGGAAGGGCGAGCTCCTACGAGCAGTACTTC. Residues: CASRGRASSYEQYF.

This sequence joins TRBV5-4 and TRBJ1-1; 10 bases fit TRBD1. With 0 bases clipped from V and 5 bases from J, the junction kept 7 bases outside the gene matches. This CDR3 is built from 16 residues. Germline V gene sequence: CDR1 SGHNT, CDR2 YYREEE (reference sequence). The CDR3 nucleotides are TGTGCCAGCAGCTTGGATGGACAGGGGGTTCGGACTGAAGCTTTCTTT. This sequence encodes CASSLDGQGVRTEAFF.

The chain uses TRBV11-2 and TRBJ2-2; 11 nucleotides align to TRBD2. The CDR3 is 16 amino acids. The germline gives CDR1 SGHAT, CDR2 FQNNGV. J gave up 0 bases and V 5 bases, and 2 bases lay outside the gene matches. CDR3 coding DNA: TGTGCCAGCAGCGTACTAGCGGGGGCGAACACCGGGGAGCTGTTTTTT. It is translated as CASSVLAGANTGELFF.

V gene TRBV6-6 combines with J gene TRBJ2-1; no definite D call. The CDR3 has 14 residues. V dropped 2 bases and J dropped 10 bases, with 15 bases sitting between them. The germline V gene encodes CDR1 MNHNY and CDR2 SVGAGI (reference sequence). CDR3 DNA: TGTGCCAGCAGTTACCTCATCGTCGGCGTAGAGCAGTTCTTC. Its protein product is CASSYLIVGVEQFF.

The gene calls are TRBV4-3 and TRBJ2-5; D remains ambiguous. The V gene lost 0 bases and the J gene lost 2 bases, with 10 bases spanning the gap. Germline V lookup: CDR1 LGHNA, CDR2 YSLEER. The CDR3 has 15 amino acids. CDR3 sequence: CASSQEGASQETQYF. The CDR3 nucleotides are TGCGCCAGCAGCCAAGAAGGCGCCAGTCAAGAGACCCAGTACTTC.

The DNA for the CDR3 is TGTGCCAGCAGCTTGGCCGGCACGCCAGAGACCCAGTACTTC. Translated, it gives CASSLAGTPETQYF. This chain uses TRBV5-4 with TRBJ2-5; D ambiguous. The CDR3 sequence is 14 residues long. Germline assignment: CDR1 SGHNT and CDR2 YYREEE (reference sequence). Trimming took off 0 bases at V and 4 bases at J, with 10 bases between the two ends.

This rearrangement joins TRBV19 to TRBJ2-1; D gene unclear. Per the germline V gene, CDR1 is LNHDA and CDR2 is SQIVND (reference sequence). Trimming pared 3 bases from V and 10 bases from J, leaving 13 bases between. The CDR3 has 13 residues. The CDR3 spells CASSIESREEQFF. CDR3 DNA sequence: TGTGCCAGTAGTATCGAGTCGCGCGAAGAGCAGTTCTTC. The full variable domain, with the rest looked up from reference TRBV19 and TRBJ2-1, is DGGITQSPKYLFRKEGQNVTLSCEQNLNHDAMYWYRQDPGQGLRLIYYSQIVNDFQKGDIAEGYSVSREKKESFPLTVTSAQKNPTAFYLCASSIESREEQFFGPGTRLTVL.

The chain joins TRBV15 to TRBJ2-1, with 8 bases that match TRBD1. The V gene's germline CDR1 is LNHNV and CDR2 YYDKDF (reference sequence). Unmatched junction bases numbered 15, after V lost 5 bases and J lost 6 bases. CDR3 length: 17 amino acids. CDR3 sequence reads: CATSEGPGQVRINEQFF. CDR3 coding DNA: TGTGCCACCAGCGAAGGACCGGGACAGGTGAGGATCAATGAGCAGTTCTTC.

The chain is built from TRBV25-1 and TRBJ2-1; possibly TRBD2 for D (6 bases). The CDR3 is made up of 12 amino acids. Trimming took off 10 bases at V and 6 bases at J, with 13 bases between the two ends. The V gene's germline CDR1 is MGHDK and CDR2 SYGVNS. The CDR3 DNA sequence: TGTGCCACCCGCTTGGGGGGCAATGAGCAGTTCTTC. Translated, it gives CATRLGGNEQFF.

The chain recombines TRBV25-1 with TRBJ2-5; 7 bases line up with TRBD1. V trimming: 6 bases; J trimming: 4 bases; junction bases outside the gene matches: 8. Germline CDR1 and CDR2: MGHDK and SYGVNS. The CDR3 totals 14 residues. As DNA, the CDR3 is TGTGCCAGCAGAAGAGGACAGGCCGGAGAGACCCAGTACTTC. Its translation: CASRRGQAGETQYF.

The V call is TRBV28, the J call TRBJ2-7; 7 nucleotides line up with TRBD1. The CDR3 totals 15 residues. The V gene's germline CDR1 is MDHEN and CDR2 SYDVKM. Trimming took 3 bases from V and 7 from J; bases not matched to a gene: 12. The CDR3 protein is CASSLGDREPREQYF. The CDR3 coding sequence is TGTGCCAGCAGTTTGGGAGACAGGGAACCTCGGGAGCAGTACTTC.